These 15 T cell receptor beta chains originate from one sample sequenced in a study of T cell responses to AZD1222 COVID-19 vaccine. The table came from immunoSEQ multiplex PCR; TCRdb's copy has only in-frame clones and leaves some out. Of fewer than 110,000 clones in the sample, approximately 89% were seen once. The material sequenced was peripheral blood, taken on day 0 of AZD1222 vaccination. These receptors originate from an adult in good health.

The chain uses TRBV7-2 and TRBJ2-2; TRBD2 aligns across 14 bases. J was trimmed by 6 bases and V by 5 bases; bases with no gene match: 8. The CDR3 length is 17 residues. In germline, CDR1 is SGHTA, CDR2 FQGNSA. CDR3 nucleotides: TGTGCCAGCAGCGCGACTAGCGGGGGGGCATCGTCCGGGGAGCTGTTTTTT. Residues: CASSATSGGASSGELFF.

This chain uses TRBV7-2 with TRBJ2-7; TRBD1 matches at 9 bases. The J segment lost 7 bases and the V segment lost 3 bases, leaving 7 bases of the junction unmatched. The CDR3 is made up of 14 amino acids. The germline V gene encodes CDR1 SGHTA and CDR2 FQGNSA. CDR3 sequence: CASSLDRGKREQYF. The CDR3 region has the DNA TGTGCCAGCAGCTTGGACAGGGGTAAGAGGGAGCAGTACTTC.

This chain links TRBV3-1 (or the pseudogene TRBV3-2) with TRBJ2-3; TRBD2 agrees at 10 bases. Germline CDR1 and CDR2: LGHDT and YNNKEL (reference sequence). V dropped 6 bases and J dropped 8; count of bases not matched to a gene: 14. This CDR3 region has 16 residues. For the CDR3, the DNA is TGTGCCAGCAGGCTAGCGGGGGACACCAAAAGAGGTACGCAGTATTTT. It specifies CASRLAGDTKRGTQYF.

This chain joins TRBV7-9 and TRBJ2-7, with 9 positions matching TRBD1. The length of the CDR3 is 14 residues. The ends lost 5 bases at V and 3 bases at J; junction bases unmatched: 5. Germline V gene lookup returns CDR1 SEHNR and CDR2 FQNEAQ (reference sequence). The CDR3 here is CASSTRDRVYEQYF. For the CDR3, the DNA is TGTGCCAGCAGCACCCGGGACAGGGTCTACGAGCAGTACTTC.

CDR3 protein: CASSQELEVLGETQYF. The CDR3 nucleotides are TGCGCCAGCAGCCAAGAACTCGAGGTTCTCGGAGAGACCCAGTACTTC. The gene calls are TRBV4-3 and TRBJ2-5; D unclear. The CDR3 covers 16 residues. In germline, CDR1 is LGHNA, CDR2 YSLEER. Trimming took 0 bases from V and 4 from J, leaving 15 bases between them.

The chain couples TRBV5-1 to TRBJ1-4, with 8 positions matching TRBD1. Germline values: CDR1 SGHRS, CDR2 YFSETQ. Germline trimming cut 1 base from V and 5 bases from J; bases unmatched to any gene: 7. There are 16 residues in the CDR3. In DNA form, the CDR3 reads TGCGCCAGCAGCTTGACACCGACAGGGGCAAATGAAAAACTGTTTTTT. Translated: CASSLTPTGANEKLFF.

The chain links TRBV7-7 to TRBJ2-7; 8 nucleotides line up with TRBD1. The ends lost 5 bases at V and 4 bases at J; junction bases unmatched: 7. Germline V gene lookup returns CDR1 SSHAT and CDR2 FNYEAQ (reference sequence). The CDR3 contains 14 residues. The CDR3 sequence is CASSPTDRVYEQYF. CDR3 sequence (DNA): TGTGCCAGCAGCCCAACGGACAGGGTGTACGAGCAGTACTTC.

The chain joins TRBV6-5 to TRBJ1-6; D perhaps matches TRBD1 (5 bases). The CDR3 is 16 amino acids. Germline V gene sequence: CDR1 MNHEY, CDR2 SVGAGI. V lost 0 bases to trimming and J lost 10 bases, with 16 bases between them. CDR3 sequence reads: CASSYSSGKGPSPLHF. The CDR3 DNA reads as TGTGCCAGCAGTTACTCGTCAGGGAAGGGTCCCTCACCCCTCCACTTT.

The chain links TRBV28 to TRBJ2-7, with TRBD2 identical over 7 bases. V lost 4 bases to trimming and J lost 4 bases; unmatched junction nucleotides: 4. Germline V gene data show CDR1 as MDHEN and CDR2 as SYDVKM. The CDR3 has 13 residues. The CDR3 nucleotides are TGTGCCAGCAGTTCGTGGGGGGGGTACGAGCAGTACTTC. Amino acids: CASSSWGGYEQYF.

The chain uses TRBV6-2 or TRBV6-3 and TRBJ1-5, with D perhaps TRBD1 (6 bases). The CDR3 consists of 14 residues. The V gene's germline CDR1 is MNHEY and CDR2 SVGEGT. V shed 5 bases and J shed 5 bases, with 13 bases lying between them. The CDR3 loop is CASSTSGEYQPQHF. The CDR3 region has the DNA TGTGCCAGCAGTACCTCAGGGGAGTATCAGCCCCAGCATTTT.

V is TRBV5-4 and J is TRBJ2-7; perhaps TRBD1 as D (5 bases). Per the germline V gene, CDR1 is SGHNT and CDR2 is YYREEE (reference sequence). Trimming removed 0 bases from V and 6 bases from J, with 7 bases in between. The CDR3 runs to 12 residues. The CDR3 DNA is TGTGCCAGCAGCTTGGCAGGGATCGAGCAGTACTTC. As protein: CASSLAGIEQYF.

The chain carries TRBV2 and TRBJ2-3; 15 bases are a match to TRBD2. Germline V lookup: CDR1 SNHLY, CDR2 FYNNEI. This CDR3 spans 19 amino acids. The ends lost 3 bases at V and 0 bases at J; junction bases unmatched: 7. The CDR3 region is CASSDGLAGGRTSTDTQYF. The DNA of the CDR3 is TGTGCCAGCAGTGACGGACTAGCGGGGGGGCGAACTAGCACAGATACGCAGTATTTT. The whole variable domain, remainder taken from reference TRBV2 and TRBJ2-3, is EPEVTQTPSHQVTQMGQEVILRCVPISNHLYFYWYRQILGQKVEFLVSFYNNEISEKSEIFDDQFSVERPDGSNFTLKIRSTKLEDSAMYFCASSDGLAGGRTSTDTQYFGPGTRLTVL.

The genes are TRBV6-2 or TRBV6-3 and TRBJ2-3; D is unclear. The CDR3 loop spans 15 amino acids. Trimming took off 0 bases at V and 4 bases at J, with 11 bases between the two ends. CDR1 and CDR2 (germline): MNHEY, SVGEGT. The CDR3 sequence: CASSYSARRPDTQYF. DNA for the CDR3: TGTGCCAGCAGTTACTCTGCAAGGCGCCCAGATACGCAGTATTTT.

J is TRBJ1-2 and V is TRBV19; 7 bases fit TRBD1. Germline V gene lookup returns CDR1 LNHDA and CDR2 SQIVND (reference sequence). V shed 2 bases, J shed 8 bases, and the junction held 5 bases outside the gene matches. The CDR3 has 13 residues. In nucleotides, the CDR3 is TGTGCCAGTAGTATAACAGGGGATAGAGGCTACACCTTC. Translating gives CASSITGDRGYTF.

This chain joins TRBV7-8 and TRBJ2-5, with no clear D. The CDR3 runs to 15 residues. Germline V gene data show CDR1 as SGHVS and CDR2 as FQNEAQ. Trimming cost V 2 bases and J 5 bases, with 15 bases left between them. CDR3 region: CASSLTRTARETQYF. CDR3 sequence (DNA): TGTGCCAGCAGCTTAACCCGGACGGCCAGGGAGACCCAGTACTTC.